Given below is one T cell receptor beta chain in context. The sample originates from a study of blood T cell repertoires in COVID-19. Original analysis: Reference gene primer amplification yielded estimated nucleated cell counts. Measured with immunoSEQ multiplex PCR; TCRdb has only the in-frame clones, and not every one. That table is the source of V, J and clone size, and D and trimming were worked out from the DNA. This sample has about 210,000 clones, with 65% to 90% found just once. The clonotype originates from a woman in her 70s with COVID-19, enrolled during active disease. Sequenced: peripheral blood.

In DNA, the CDR3 is TGTGCCAGCAGCTTATTCCAGGTCCGGGACAGCACATCCTACGAGCAGTACTTC. Its protein is CASSLFQVRDSTSYEQYF. This rearrangement joins TRBV7-8 to TRBJ2-7; 7 nucleotides line up with TRBD1. This CDR3 region has 18 residues. V gave up 2 bases and J gave up 1 base; unmatched junction bases: 14. Germline V lookup: CDR1 SGHVS, CDR2 FQNEAQ.